A single sample gave rise to the 32 T cell receptor beta chains below, sequenced in a study of metastatic and nonmetastatic thyroid tumors. TCRdb reprocessed the PCR reads using MiXCR. The data show approximately 60,000 clones, just under 30% seen once. No patient received treatment before thyroid surgery. The specimen was blood. The origin of the receptors is a female donor with papillary thyroid cancer or a benign thyroid nodule (not recorded which). Some clones in this sample may be carry-over from other donors' samples.

The table lists this clone with a few counts. This chain connects TRBV11-3 to TRBJ2-3, with D possibly being TRBD2 (6 bases). The CDR3 extends over 15 amino acids. V was shortened by 5 bases and J by 2 bases, with 14 bases between the two germline ends. Germline lookup yields CDR1 SGHNT and CDR2 YENEEA. The CDR3: CASSPNRGLTDTQYF. The CDR3 DNA reads TGTGCCAGCAGCCCAAATCGGGGACTCACAGATACGCAGTATTTT.

At least ten counts were recorded for this clone. The junction does not match germline at one end; this may be a read error. The same CDR3 arises from other DNA sequences in this sample as well. V gene TRBV4-3 combines with J gene TRBJ1-1; 8 positions agree with TRBD1. This CDR3 has 15 amino acids. The germline V gene has CDR1 LGHNA and CDR2 YSLEER. Here the CDR3 reads CASSQDRGFGTEAFF. The CDR3 region has the DNA TGCGCCAGTAGCCAAGACAGGGGATTCGGCACTGAAGCTTTCTTT.

In this sample, this clone turned up once. The CDR3 loop is CSASFLGAQQPQHF. The CDR3 nucleotides are TGCAGTGCTAGTTTTCTAGGGGCTCAACAGCCCCAGCATTTT. The rearrangement uses TRBV20-1 and TRBJ1-5; a possible D gene is TRBD1 (5 bases). There are 14 residues in the CDR3. V was pared by 3 bases and J by 7 bases, with 16 bases between. Germline lookup yields CDR1 DFQATT and CDR2 SNEGSKA (reference sequence).

This clone has at least ten counts. This chain uses TRBV30 with TRBJ1-6, with 7 bases fitting TRBD1. CDR1 and CDR2 from the germline V gene are GTSNPN and SVGIG (reference sequence). The CDR3 covers 13 residues. The trim removed 3 bases at V and 8 bases at J, leaving 4 bases unmatched. CDR3 region: CAWSNRGDSPLHF. The CDR3 DNA reads as TGTGCCTGGAGCAACAGGGGTGATTCACCCCTCCACTTT.

This clone was observed a few times. The rearrangement links TRBV20-1 to TRBJ1-5; no clear D gene. CDR1 DFQATT and CDR2 SNEGSKA come from the germline V gene (reference sequence). V lost 0 bases to trimming and J lost 2 bases, with 20 bases between them. The CDR3 is 18 amino acids. The CDR3 bases are TGCAGTGCTAGAGATCAGCTTTGGGCAGGCCCCCGCAATCAGCCCCAGCATTTT. It yields the protein CSARDQLWAGPRNQPQHF.

This clone was observed a few times. The chain couples TRBV19 to TRBJ1-6, with TRBD1 as a possible D gene (5 bases). The germline V gene encodes CDR1 LNHDA and CDR2 SQIVND (reference sequence). V was shortened by 1 base and J by 9 bases, with 13 bases between the two germline ends. CDR3 length equals 15 residues. The CDR3 spells CASSIVEGRRSPLHF. The CDR3, as DNA: TGTGCCAGTAGTATAGTAGAGGGGCGCCGTTCACCCCTCCACTTT.

The V gene is TRBV28, the J gene TRBJ2-7, with D maybe TRBD2 (6 bases). Trimming stripped 6 bases from V and 0 bases from J, with 27 bases between. The CDR3 is made up of 19 amino acids. Germline CDR1 and CDR2: MDHEN and SYDVKM. CDR3 coding DNA: TGTGCCAGCAGAGCTCCTGGGGTGCGGGGTGAACGAAGCTCCTACGAGCAGTACTTC. Its translation is CASRAPGVRGERSSYEQYF.

The CDR3, as DNA: TGTGCCAGCAGGCCACACAGGGAAGCTTTCTTT. It encodes CASRPHREAFF. The chain employs TRBV2 and TRBJ1-1, with D perhaps matching TRBD1 (5 bases). From germline, CDR1 is SNHLY and CDR2 FYNNEI. V was cut by 6 bases and J by 8 bases, with 10 bases left in between. The CDR3 extends over 11 amino acids.

This clone was counted a few times. V gene TRBV12-3 or TRBV12-4 combines with J gene TRBJ2-1, with 7 bases lining up with TRBD2. The CDR3 consists of 17 residues. Trimming cost V 5 bases and J 0 bases; bases outside gene matches: 10. CDR3: CASSPMTGGLSYNEQFF. CDR3 nucleotide sequence: TGTGCCAGCAGTCCGATGACGGGAGGCCTCTCCTACAATGAGCAGTTCTTC.

The chain joins TRBV2 to TRBJ2-7, with 7 bases identical to TRBD2. Germline V gene sequence: CDR1 SNHLY, CDR2 FYNNEI. This CDR3 region has 16 residues. V was clipped by 6 bases and J by 3 bases; unmatched bases: 14. For the CDR3, the DNA is TGTGCCAGCAGCCCGGAGCGGGGATTCCGAGGCTACGAGCAGTACTTC. Encoded protein: CASSPERGFRGYEQYF.

This clone was observed a handful of times. V is TRBV6-1 and J is TRBJ1-2; D is ambiguous. This CDR3 region has 12 residues. The ends were cut back, 8 bases at V and 0 bases at J, with 7 bases in the middle. Germline V gene lookup returns CDR1 MNHNS and CDR2 SASEGT. CDR3 coding DNA: TGTGCCAGCCGTAAAGCTAACTATGGCTACACCTTC. Its translation is CASRKANYGYTF.

There are a few counts of this clone. The chain recombines TRBV10-1 with TRBJ1-2; possible D gene TRBD1, 6 bases. V was pared by 0 bases and J by 4 bases, with 12 bases between. CDR3 length: 15 residues. Germline CDR1 WNHNN, CDR2 SYGVQD (reference sequence). CDR3 loop: CASSESVGQPYGYTF. CDR3 coding DNA: TGCGCCAGCAGTGAGTCTGTAGGACAGCCCTATGGCTACACCTTC.

V gene TRBV6-4 combines with J gene TRBJ2-2; TRBD1 aligns across 7 bases. Germline V lookup: CDR1 MRHNA, CDR2 SNTAGT. J lost 4 bases, V lost 4 bases, and 3 bases had no gene match. The CDR3 is 14 residues long. The CDR3 bases are TGTGCCAGCAGTGCAGGGGACAGCACCGGGGAGCTGTTTTTT. Encoded protein: CASSAGDSTGELFF.

V gene TRBV6-1 combines with J gene TRBJ2-7; no reliable D call. V was pared by 4 bases and J by 1 base, with 8 bases between. The germline gives CDR1 MNHNS, CDR2 SASEGT. The CDR3 sequence is 13 residues long. The CDR3 DNA is TGTGCCAGCAGTGTAGACGGATCCTACGAGCAGTACTTC. Translation gives CASSVDGSYEQYF.

V usage is TRBV12-3 or TRBV12-4 and J usage is TRBJ2-3; TRBD2 is a possible D gene (5 bases). The CDR3 length is 15 residues. With 0 bases removed from V and 5 bases from J, the gap between germline ends came to 12 bases. CDR3 DNA: TGTGCCAGCAGTTTAGCGGGAGTCGTTAAAGATACGCAGTATTTT. This sequence encodes CASSLAGVVKDTQYF.

At least ten counts were recorded for this clone. The V and J genes are TRBV11-2 and TRBJ1-2; TRBD1 might be the D (6 bases). The CDR3 totals 14 residues. Germline-derived CDR1 and CDR2 are SGHAT and FQNNGV. The V gene lost 0 bases and the J gene lost 5 bases, with 10 bases spanning the gap. The DNA of the CDR3 is TGTGCCAGCAGCTTAGACGGGGGGCTGTATGGCTACACCTTC. It translates to CASSLDGGLYGYTF.

The rearrangement uses TRBV24-1 and TRBJ1-2; 8 bases fit TRBD1. Trimming took 4 bases from V and 5 from J; bases not matched to a gene: 8. The CDR3 runs 15 residues. Germline-derived CDR1 and CDR2 are KGHDR and SFDVKD. DNA for the CDR3: TGTGCCACCAGTGACCGTACAGGGGGTTGGTATGGCTACACCTTC. Its protein product is CATSDRTGGWYGYTF.

The chain carries TRBV28 and TRBJ2-5, with 8 bases fitting TRBD1. The CDR3 is 15 amino acids. Germline V gives CDR1 MDHEN, CDR2 SYDVKM. V was clipped by 2 bases and J by 5 bases; unmatched bases: 7. This chain's CDR3 is CASSLAGGAGETQYF. CDR3 nucleotides: TGTGCCAGCAGTTTAGCAGGGGGCGCCGGGGAGACCCAGTACTTC.

This clone was seen repeatedly, ten times or more. The chain combines TRBV6-1 with TRBJ2-2, with D perhaps being TRBD1 or TRBD2 (6 bases each). The CDR3 loop spans 14 amino acids. V was shortened by 7 bases and J by 4 bases, with 13 bases between the two germline ends. Germline CDR1 is MNHNS and CDR2 is SASEGT. The CDR3 DNA sequence: TGTGCCAGCAAGGGCGGGACAATCACCGGGGAGCTGTTTTTT. Its translation: CASKGGTITGELFF.

This clone showed up many times. This chain links TRBV20-1 with TRBJ2-5; D gene uncertain. CDR1 is DFQATT and CDR2 is SNEGSKA in the germline V gene (reference sequence). The CDR3 has 16 amino acids. V lost 6 bases, J lost 0 bases, and 20 bases lay in between. CDR3 sequence (DNA): TGCAGTGCCTCCACAAACCCTCAAGGAAACCAAGAGACCCAGTACTTC. Translated, it gives CSASTNPQGNQETQYF.

In this sample, this clone turned up many times. The rearrangement uses TRBV7-6 and TRBJ2-7; unclear D gene. Trimming left V 3 bases short and J 5 bases short, with 20 bases between. The germline CDR1 and CDR2 sequences are SGHVS and FNYEAQ. The CDR3 is made up of 16 amino acids. CDR3 residues: CASSFGTDPRLDEQYF. Written as DNA, the CDR3 is TGTGCCAGCAGCTTCGGCACCGACCCACGTTTGGACGAGCAGTACTTC.

This clone was seen a few times. The CDR3 spells CASSFGQANSPLHF. CDR3 sequence (DNA): TGTGCCAGCAGCTTCGGACAGGCAAATTCACCCCTCCACTTT. The chain links TRBV7-3 to TRBJ1-6; 7 bases match TRBD1. Trimming cost V 3 bases and J 7 bases; bases outside gene matches: 3. CDR1 and CDR2 (germline): SGHTA, FQGTGA. This CDR3 region has 14 residues.

This clone was counted between two and nine times. The chain employs TRBV27 and TRBJ2-7; 7 bases align to TRBD1. Trimming cost V 8 bases and J 3 bases; bases outside gene matches: 16. The CDR3 is 16 amino acids. The germline gives CDR1 MNHEY, CDR2 SMNVEV (reference sequence). CDR3 coding DNA: TGTGCCAGCGGCTATGCCTTCGGACAGGTTTTCTACGAGCAGTACTTC. Protein product: CASGYAFGQVFYEQYF.

The table lists this clone with a few counts. J is TRBJ2-7 and V is TRBV2; TRBD1 aligns across 10 bases. The CDR3 extends over 15 amino acids. Germline V CDR1 and CDR2: SNHLY, FYNNEI. V gave up 6 bases and J gave up 2 bases; unmatched junction bases: 7. In nucleotides, the CDR3 is TGTGCCAGCAGACTAGGACAGGGGGTAACCTACGAGCAGTACTTC. Translated: CASRLGQGVTYEQYF. Based on the CDR3 plus reference TRBV2 and TRBJ2-7, the full variable domain is EPEVTQTPSHQVTQMGQEVILRCVPISNHLYFYWYRQILGQKVEFLVSFYNNEISEKSEIFDDQFSVERPDGSNFTLKIRSTKLEDSAMYFCASRLGQGVTYEQYFGPGTRLTVT.

This clone occurred a few times. The chain joins TRBV28 to TRBJ2-7; possible D gene TRBD1, 6 bases. This CDR3 comprises 12 residues. Germline V gene lookup returns CDR1 MDHEN and CDR2 SYDVKM. The CDR3 region is CETRDTFYEQYF. CDR3 sequence (DNA): TGTGAGACCCGGGACACTTTTTACGAGCAGTACTTC.

V usage is TRBV19 and J usage is TRBJ2-3; possibly TRBD1 or TRBD2 for D (6 bases each). Germline loops: CDR1 LNHDA, CDR2 SQIVND (reference sequence). This CDR3 has 15 amino acids. Trimming took 5 bases from V and 1 from J, leaving 13 bases between them. Here the CDR3 DNA reads TGTGCCAGTAGTTCCGGAGGGGGGCGCACAGATACGCAGTATTTT. Protein sequence: CASSSGGGRTDTQYF.

This clone appeared a few times. This chain links TRBV5-8 with TRBJ2-7; D is undetermined. This CDR3 has 12 residues. Germline V gives CDR1 SGHTS, CDR2 YDEGEE. V lost 0 bases, J lost 5 bases, and 6 bases lay in between. The CDR3 DNA reads TGTGCCAGCAGCTTGGGTTGGCACGAGCAGTACTTC. This sequence encodes CASSLGWHEQYF.

The V call is TRBV2, the J call TRBJ2-1, with 9 bases lining up with TRBD1. Germline loops: CDR1 SNHLY, CDR2 FYNNEI. The CDR3 is made up of 15 amino acids. The V segment lost 6 bases and the J segment 7 bases; nucleotides outside the gene matches: 10. The CDR3 sequence is CASRVQGAGVNEQFF. CDR3 nucleotide sequence: TGTGCCAGCAGAGTACAGGGGGCGGGGGTAAATGAGCAGTTCTTC.

This clone appeared a few times. This chain uses TRBV28 with TRBJ2-7; D is unclear. Germline assignment: CDR1 MDHEN and CDR2 SYDVKM. This CDR3 is built from 12 residues. Deletions cut 4 bases from V and 1 base from J, with 5 bases between. Here the CDR3 reads CASSSQSYEQYF. The CDR3 bases are TGTGCCAGCAGTTCCCAATCCTACGAGCAGTACTTC. The variable domain in full, completed from reference TRBV28 and TRBJ2-7, reads DVKVTQSSRYLVKRTGEKVFLECVQDMDHENMFWYRQDPGLGLRLIYFSYDVKMKEKGDIPEGYSVSREKKERFSLILESASTNQTSMYLCASSSQSYEQYFGPGTRLTVT.

The rearrangement links TRBV6-6 to TRBJ2-3; a possible D gene is TRBD2 (6 bases). V was clipped by 0 bases and J by 5 bases, with 12 bases between them. Germline V gene data show CDR1 as MNHNY and CDR2 as SVGAGI (reference sequence). The CDR3 is 15 amino acids. The chain's CDR3 is CASSYSYGREDTQYF. DNA of the CDR3: TGTGCCAGCAGTTACTCGTACGGGCGGGAAGATACGCAGTATTTT.

The chain is built from TRBV5-1 and TRBJ2-7, with 12 bases matching TRBD1. After removal of 6 bases from V and 7 bases from J, the junction contained 14 bases not matched to a gene. This CDR3 spans 16 amino acids. Germline lookup yields CDR1 SGHRS and CDR2 YFSETQ. CDR3 coding DNA: TGCGCCAGCACCAACCCCTCCGGGACAGGGGGCTGGGAGCAGTACTTC. Translating it yields CASTNPSGTGGWEQYF.

In its sample, this clone was seen a few times. V gene TRBV20-1 combines with J gene TRBJ1-5; 9 bases map to TRBD1. Germline V gives CDR1 DFQATT, CDR2 SNEGSKA (reference sequence). CDR3 size: 18 residues. With 0 bases clipped from V and 1 base from J, the junction kept 10 bases outside the gene matches. The CDR3 loop reads CSARDRGTGSGSNQPQHF. CDR3 DNA sequence: TGCAGTGCTAGAGATCGGGGGACAGGGAGTGGAAGCAATCAGCCCCAGCATTTT.